One and the same sample provided the 9 T cell receptor beta chains below, sequenced in a study of tumor and adjacent non-tumor tissue in lung cancer. RNA was extracted from bulk tissue without any cell sorting. Three rounds of nested PCR, following a modified ARM-PCR protocol, produced the TCRbeta library. TCRdb ran MiXCR on the multiplex PCR reads and lists one entry per CDR3 protein. The sample shows 91,000 or so distinct CDR3 sequences, approximately 70% of them seen only once. Specimen: lung tumor tissue. These receptors were taken from a man in his fifties or sixties with non-small cell lung cancer.

Turning to this clonotype: A junction end diverges from the germline sequence, so it may reflect a read error. The rearrangement joins TRBV6-5 to TRBJ2-7; no firm D call. This CDR3 comprises 14 residues. Germline V gene lookup returns CDR1 MNHEY and CDR2 SVGAGI. The CDR3 loop reads CASIRPGAFYEQYF. In DNA form, the CDR3 reads TGCGCCAGCATACGGCCGGGCGCCTTCTACGAGCAGTACTTC.

This clonotype was seen a few times. This may be a read error: a much more frequent sequence differs by one nucleotide. The V call is TRBV29-1, the J call TRBJ2-7; D is perhaps TRBD2 (6 bases). The CDR3 length is 12 residues. Germline-derived CDR1 and CDR2 are SQVTM and ANQGSEA. Trimming took 7 bases from V and 3 from J, leaving 13 bases between them. The CDR3 sequence: CSAGVGGYEQYF. Here the CDR3 DNA reads TGCAGCGCTGGGGTGGGGGGCTACGAGCAGTACTTC.

To note about this clonotype: A single base separates this from a much larger clone, so it may be a read error. Written as DNA, the CDR3 is TGTGCCTGGAGTAGGGCAGTGAACACAGATACGCAGTATTTT. Translation: CAWSRAVNTDTQYF. V usage is TRBV30 and J usage is TRBJ2-3, with D uncertain. Germline CDR1 is GTSNPN and CDR2 is SVGIG (reference sequence). Trimming took 2 bases from V and 2 from J, leaving 11 bases between them. This CDR3 contains 14 residues.

The table lists this clonotype with a few counts. The chain combines TRBV7-3 with TRBJ2-1; 7 nucleotides align to TRBD2. From germline, CDR1 is SGHTA and CDR2 FQGTGA. The CDR3 sequence is 12 residues long. With 5 bases clipped from V and 13 bases from J, the junction kept 8 bases outside the gene matches. DNA for the CDR3: TGTGCCAGCAGCCCCATGGGAGGGGAACAGTTCTTC. This encodes CASSPMGGEQFF.

This clonotype was detected many times. Just one base apart from a much larger clone, this may be a read error. The rearrangement uses TRBV12-3 or TRBV12-4 and TRBJ1-3, with a weak D call TRBD1 (5 bases). The CDR3 contains 17 residues. The V and J ends lost 0 bases and 5 bases respectively, with 17 bases between them. DNA for the CDR3: TGTGCCAGCAGTTTAGCGGGGACGCCCCAAAGGAGAAACACCATATATTTT. Encoded protein: CASSLAGTPQRRNTIYF.

This clonotype was found once. At one boundary the junction diverges from the germline segment, which might be a read error. The rearrangement links TRBV29-1 to TRBJ2-1; the match to TRBD2 covers 8 bases. The CDR3 has 16 amino acids. The germline V gene has CDR1 SQVTM and CDR2 ANQGSEA. CDR3 amino acids: CSVEKNPAGAANEQFF. Here the CDR3 DNA reads TGCAGCGTTGAAAAAAATCCAGCGGGAGCAGCCAATGAACAGTTCTTC.

With regard to this clonotype: A read error is possible here, since a much larger clone lies one base away. The J gene is TRBJ2-7, the V gene TRBV28; 7 nucleotides line up with TRBD1. Trimming took 2 bases from V and 3 from J; bases not matched to a gene: 7. CDR1 is MDHEN, CDR2 SYDVKM, per germline. CDR3 length: 15 amino acids. CDR3 sequence reads: CASSLLVQGHYEQYF. The CDR3 DNA reads as TGTGCCAGCAGTTTACTGGTACAGGGGCACTACGAGCAGTACTTC. The complete variable domain, with remaining parts taken from reference TRBV28 and TRBJ2-7, reads DVKVTQSSRYLVKRTGEKVFLECVQDMDHENMFWYRQDPGLGLRLIYFSYDVKMKEKGDIPEGYSVSREKKERFSLILESASTNQTSMYLCASSLLVQGHYEQYFGPGTRLTVT.

About this clonotype: At one end the junction does not follow the germline gene, possibly because of a read error. V gene TRBV6-1 combines with J gene TRBJ1-5; D is uncertain. The CDR3 is 13 amino acids. The germline gives CDR1 MNHNS, CDR2 SASEGT. CDR3: CASSETPNQPQDF. The CDR3 DNA reads as TGTGCAAGCAGTGAGACACCTAATCAGCCCCAGGATTTT.

The rearrangement joins TRBV5-1 to TRBJ2-1; D may be TRBD2 (6 bases). This CDR3 contains 15 residues. V was cut by 4 bases and J by 5 bases, with 16 bases left in between. Germline assignment: CDR1 SGHRS and CDR2 YFSETQ. The CDR3 nucleotides read TGCGCCAGCAGCCCCAACAGGAGGGTAGACAATGAGCAGTTCTTC. Translated, it gives CASSPNRRVDNEQFF.